Listed here is a single T cell receptor (beta chain). Its antigen is unidentified. This sample stems from a study of a mutant IDH1 vaccine in newly diagnosed glioma. Across the whole study: Patients got their first vaccination 4-6 weeks after radiotherapy alone, or with temozolomide cycles. There were roughly 60% males and roughly 40% females among treated patients, whose mean age was about 44 years.

Sequencing was performed with immunoSEQ multiplex PCR; in TCRdb, only in-frame clones are kept and a portion is missing. The sample includes tens of thousands of clones, approximately 90% of them seen just once. Time point noted: week 23, last vaccination. Topical imiquimod accompanied each vaccine dose, which consisted of 300 ug of mutant IDH1 20-mer peptide. Tumors from donors were new WHO grade 3 or 4 IDH1-mutant astrocytomas with ATRX loss. Study-wide points: It was 80% to 95% of patients that developed vaccine-induced immune responses.

This specimen consisted of PBMCs, obtained from a glioma patient whose treatment included an IDH1 peptide vaccine. This TCR came from a man aged 50-60 years with glioma.

The CDR3 DNA is TGTGCCAGCAGCCAGGGGGAGTGGGGGCCGGTCTACGAGCAGTACTTC. It is translated as CASSQGEWGPVYEQYF. This sequence joins TRBV7-8 and TRBJ2-7; 7 nucleotides match TRBD1. The CDR3 is made up of 16 amino acids. Germline V gene lookup returns CDR1 SGHVS and CDR2 FQNEAQ. V gave up 5 bases and J gave up 3 bases; unmatched junction bases: 13.